A single T cell receptor beta chain is shown here with its context. This sample is part of a study of long-term antiretroviral therapy in people with HIV. This was the immunoSEQ v3.0 assay at survey level. Sequenced by immunoSEQ multiplex PCR; TCRdb stores in-frame clones only, minus some. Among some 34,000 clones, roughly 77% were seen once, and the ten largest hold approximately 2.9%. CDR1 and CDR2 (germline): MRHNA, SNTAGT. CDR3 size: 15 residues. V gave up 3 bases and J gave up 1 base, with 12 bases separating them. This sequence originates from a young man with HIV. The chain joins TRBV6-4 to TRBJ1-1; D remains ambiguous. This specimen consisted of unsorted PBMCs, obtained 1.9 years after starting antiretroviral therapy. CDR3 nucleotide sequence: TGTGCCAGCAGTGAATTTGCGTCCTCGAACACTGAAGCTTTCTTT. Its translation is CASSEFASSNTEAFF.